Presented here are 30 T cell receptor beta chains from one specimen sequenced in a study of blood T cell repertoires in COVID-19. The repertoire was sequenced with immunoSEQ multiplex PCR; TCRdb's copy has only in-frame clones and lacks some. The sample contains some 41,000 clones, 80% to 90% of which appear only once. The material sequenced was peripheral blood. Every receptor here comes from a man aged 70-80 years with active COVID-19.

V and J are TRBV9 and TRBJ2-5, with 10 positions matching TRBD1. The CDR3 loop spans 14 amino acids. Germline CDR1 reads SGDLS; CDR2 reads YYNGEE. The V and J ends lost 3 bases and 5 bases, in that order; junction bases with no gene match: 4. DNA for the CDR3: TGTGCCAGCAGCGCGAGGACAGGGGGGGAGACCCAGTACTTC. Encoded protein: CASSARTGGETQYF.

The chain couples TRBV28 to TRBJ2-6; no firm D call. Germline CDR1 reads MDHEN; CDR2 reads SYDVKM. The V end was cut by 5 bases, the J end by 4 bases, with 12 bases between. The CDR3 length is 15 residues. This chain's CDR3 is CASSNTYSGANVLTF. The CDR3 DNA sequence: TGTGCCAGCAGTAATACCTATTCCGGGGCCAACGTCCTGACTTTC.

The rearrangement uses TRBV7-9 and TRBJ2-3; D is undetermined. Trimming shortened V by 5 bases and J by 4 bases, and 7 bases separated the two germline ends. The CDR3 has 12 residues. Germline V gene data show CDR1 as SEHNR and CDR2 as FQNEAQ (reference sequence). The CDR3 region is CASSPLSDTQYF. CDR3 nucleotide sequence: TGTGCCAGCAGCCCCCTTTCAGATACGCAGTATTTT.

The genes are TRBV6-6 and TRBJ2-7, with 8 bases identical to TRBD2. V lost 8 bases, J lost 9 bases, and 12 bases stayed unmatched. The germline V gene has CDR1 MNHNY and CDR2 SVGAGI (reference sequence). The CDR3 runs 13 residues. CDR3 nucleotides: TGTGCCAGCGGCGTGGTTGCGGGGGGAGGGCAGTACTTC. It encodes CASGVVAGGGQYF.

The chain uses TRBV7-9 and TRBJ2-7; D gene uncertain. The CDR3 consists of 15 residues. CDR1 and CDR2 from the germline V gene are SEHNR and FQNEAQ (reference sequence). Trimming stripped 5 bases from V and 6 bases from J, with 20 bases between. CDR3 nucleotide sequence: TGTGCCAGCAGCCCTGTCCAGGTCCGTCGTGGCGAGCAGTACTTC. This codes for CASSPVQVRRGEQYF. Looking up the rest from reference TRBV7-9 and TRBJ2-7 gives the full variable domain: DTGVSQNPRHKITKRGQNVTFRCDPISEHNRLYWYRQTLGQGPEFLTYFQNEAQLEKSRLLSDRFSAERPKGSFSTLEIQRTEQGDSAMYLCASSPVQVRRGEQYFGPGTRLTVT.

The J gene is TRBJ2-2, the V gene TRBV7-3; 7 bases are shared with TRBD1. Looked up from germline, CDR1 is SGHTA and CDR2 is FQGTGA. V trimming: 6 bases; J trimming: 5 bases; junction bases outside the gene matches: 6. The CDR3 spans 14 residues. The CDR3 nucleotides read TGTGCCAGCAGATACAGGGGTGGGACCGGGGAGCTGTTTTTT. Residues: CASRYRGGTGELFF.

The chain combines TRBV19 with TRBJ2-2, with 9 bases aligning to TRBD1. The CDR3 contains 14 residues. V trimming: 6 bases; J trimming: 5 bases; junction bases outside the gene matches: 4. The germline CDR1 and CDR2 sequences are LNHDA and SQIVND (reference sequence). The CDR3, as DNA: TGTGCCAGTAGCCCGACAGGGGGGACCGGGGAGCTGTTTTTT. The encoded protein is CASSPTGGTGELFF.

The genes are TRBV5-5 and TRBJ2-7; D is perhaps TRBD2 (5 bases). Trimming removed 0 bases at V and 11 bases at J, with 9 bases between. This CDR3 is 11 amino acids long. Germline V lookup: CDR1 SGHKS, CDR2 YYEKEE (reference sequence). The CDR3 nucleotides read TGTGCCAGCAGCTTGGCCGTCGGGGAGTACTTC. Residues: CASSLAVGEYF.

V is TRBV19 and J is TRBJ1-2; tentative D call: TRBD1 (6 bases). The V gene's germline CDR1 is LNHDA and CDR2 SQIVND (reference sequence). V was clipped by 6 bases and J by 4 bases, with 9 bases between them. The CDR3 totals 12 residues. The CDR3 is CASRLQGYGYTF. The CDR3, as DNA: TGTGCCAGTAGACTACAGGGCTATGGCTACACCTTC.

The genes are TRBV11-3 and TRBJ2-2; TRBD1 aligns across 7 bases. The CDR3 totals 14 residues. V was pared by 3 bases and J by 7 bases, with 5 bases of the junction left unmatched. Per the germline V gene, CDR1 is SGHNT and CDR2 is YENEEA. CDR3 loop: CASSFNRDSGELFF. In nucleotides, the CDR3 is TGTGCCAGCAGCTTCAACCGGGACAGCGGGGAGCTGTTTTTT.

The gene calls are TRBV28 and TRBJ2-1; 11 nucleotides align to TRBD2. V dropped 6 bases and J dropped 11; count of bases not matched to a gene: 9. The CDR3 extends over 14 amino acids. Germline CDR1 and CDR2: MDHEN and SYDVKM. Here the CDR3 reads CASSPGASGGKQFF. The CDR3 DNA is TGTGCCAGCAGCCCCGGGGCTAGCGGGGGGAAGCAGTTCTTC.

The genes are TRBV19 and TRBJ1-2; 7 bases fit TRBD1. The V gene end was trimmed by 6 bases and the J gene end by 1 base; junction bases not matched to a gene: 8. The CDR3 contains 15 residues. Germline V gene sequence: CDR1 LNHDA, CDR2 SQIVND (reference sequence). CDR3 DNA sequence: TGTGCCAGTAGGGGGACCGGACAGGTTAACTATGGCTACACCTTC. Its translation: CASRGTGQVNYGYTF.

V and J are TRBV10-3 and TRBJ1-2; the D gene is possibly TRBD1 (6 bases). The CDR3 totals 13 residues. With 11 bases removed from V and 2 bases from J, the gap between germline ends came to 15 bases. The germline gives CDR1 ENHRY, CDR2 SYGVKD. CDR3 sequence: CAARQDLNYGYTF. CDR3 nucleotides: TGTGCCGCCCGACAGGACCTAAACTATGGCTACACCTTC.

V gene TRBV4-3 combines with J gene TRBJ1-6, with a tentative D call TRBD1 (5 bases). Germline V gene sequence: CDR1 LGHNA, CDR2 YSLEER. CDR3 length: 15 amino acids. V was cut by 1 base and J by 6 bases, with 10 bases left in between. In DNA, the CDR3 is TGCGCCAGCAGCCAAGGTGGGGCTCCTAATTCACCCCTCCACTTT. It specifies CASSQGGAPNSPLHF.

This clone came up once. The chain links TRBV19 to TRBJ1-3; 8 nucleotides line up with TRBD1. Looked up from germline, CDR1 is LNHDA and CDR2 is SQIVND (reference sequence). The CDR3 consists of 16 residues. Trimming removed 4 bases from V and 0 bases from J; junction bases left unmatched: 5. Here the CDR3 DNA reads TGTGCCAGTAGTAATCGACAGGGGAGCTCTGGAAACACCATATATTTT. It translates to CASSNRQGSSGNTIYF. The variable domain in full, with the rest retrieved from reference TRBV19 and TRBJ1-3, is DGGITQSPKYLFRKEGQNVTLSCEQNLNHDAMYWYRQDPGQGLRLIYYSQIVNDFQKGDIAEGYSVSREKKESFPLTVTSAQKNPTAFYLCASSNRQGSSGNTIYFGEGSWLTVV.

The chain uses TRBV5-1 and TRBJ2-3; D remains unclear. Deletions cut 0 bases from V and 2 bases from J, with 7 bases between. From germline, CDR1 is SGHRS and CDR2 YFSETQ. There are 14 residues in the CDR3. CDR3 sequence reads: CASSLVRYTDTQYF. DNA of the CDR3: TGCGCCAGCAGCTTGGTCAGATACACAGATACGCAGTATTTT.

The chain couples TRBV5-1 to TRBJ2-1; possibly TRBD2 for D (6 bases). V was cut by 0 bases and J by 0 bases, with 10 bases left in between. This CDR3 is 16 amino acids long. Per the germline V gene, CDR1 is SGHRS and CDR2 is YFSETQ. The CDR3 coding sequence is TGCGCCAGCAGCTTGGACATCGGGGGCTCCTACAATGAGCAGTTCTTC. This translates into CASSLDIGGSYNEQFF.

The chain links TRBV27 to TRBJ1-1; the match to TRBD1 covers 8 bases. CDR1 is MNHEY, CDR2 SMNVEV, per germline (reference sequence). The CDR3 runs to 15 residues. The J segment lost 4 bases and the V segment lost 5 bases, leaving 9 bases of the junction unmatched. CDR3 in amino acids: CASSPRQGRVTEAFF. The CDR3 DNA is TGTGCCAGCAGTCCTCGACAGGGGAGGGTCACTGAAGCTTTCTTT.

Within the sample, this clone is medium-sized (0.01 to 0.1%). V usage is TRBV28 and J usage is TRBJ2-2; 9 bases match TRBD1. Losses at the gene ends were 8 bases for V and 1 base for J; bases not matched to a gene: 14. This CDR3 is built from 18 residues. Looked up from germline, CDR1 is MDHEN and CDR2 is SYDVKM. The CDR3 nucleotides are TGTGCCAGCCGCAAGCTGAAAATGGACAGGGGGAACACCGGGGAGCTGTTTTTT. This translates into CASRKLKMDRGNTGELFF.

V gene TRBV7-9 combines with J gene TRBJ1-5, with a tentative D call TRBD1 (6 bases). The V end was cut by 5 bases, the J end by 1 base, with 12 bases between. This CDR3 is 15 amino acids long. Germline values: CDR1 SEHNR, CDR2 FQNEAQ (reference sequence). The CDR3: CASSQGQGSNQPQHF. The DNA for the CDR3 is TGTGCCAGCAGCCAGGGGCAGGGGAGCAATCAGCCCCAGCATTTT.

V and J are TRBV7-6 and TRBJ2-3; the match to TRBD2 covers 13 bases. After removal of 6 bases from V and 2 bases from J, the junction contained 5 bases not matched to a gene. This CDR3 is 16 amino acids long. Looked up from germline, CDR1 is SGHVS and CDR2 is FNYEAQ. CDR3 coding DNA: TGTGCCAGCAGTGGGACTAGCGGGGCAGTCACAGATACGCAGTATTTT. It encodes CASSGTSGAVTDTQYF.

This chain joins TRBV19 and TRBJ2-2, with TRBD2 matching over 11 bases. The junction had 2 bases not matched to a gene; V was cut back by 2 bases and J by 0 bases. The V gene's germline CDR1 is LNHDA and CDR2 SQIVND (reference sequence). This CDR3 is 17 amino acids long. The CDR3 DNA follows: TGTGCCAGTAGTATAATAGCGGGGGGGCCGAACACCGGGGAGCTGTTTTTT. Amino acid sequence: CASSIIAGGPNTGELFF.

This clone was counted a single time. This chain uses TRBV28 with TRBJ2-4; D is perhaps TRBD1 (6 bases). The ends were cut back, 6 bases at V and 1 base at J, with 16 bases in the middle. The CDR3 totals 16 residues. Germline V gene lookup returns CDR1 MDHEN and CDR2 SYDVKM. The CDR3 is CASSFRQGLAKNIQYF. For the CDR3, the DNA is TGTGCCAGCAGCTTCCGGCAGGGGTTGGCCAAAAACATTCAGTACTTC.

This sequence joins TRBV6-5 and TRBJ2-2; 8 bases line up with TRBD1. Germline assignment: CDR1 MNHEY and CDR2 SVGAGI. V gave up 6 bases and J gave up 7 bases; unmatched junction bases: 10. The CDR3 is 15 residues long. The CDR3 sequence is CASRLTGGGIGELFF. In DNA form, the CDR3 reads TGTGCCAGCAGATTAACAGGGGGTGGTATCGGGGAGCTGTTTTTT.

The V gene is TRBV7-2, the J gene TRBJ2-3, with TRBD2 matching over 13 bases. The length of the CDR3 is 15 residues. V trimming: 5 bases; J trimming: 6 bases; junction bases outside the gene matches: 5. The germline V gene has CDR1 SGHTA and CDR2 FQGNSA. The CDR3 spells CASSTTSGGDDTQYF. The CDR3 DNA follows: TGTGCCAGCAGCACTACTAGCGGGGGGGATGATACGCAGTATTTT.

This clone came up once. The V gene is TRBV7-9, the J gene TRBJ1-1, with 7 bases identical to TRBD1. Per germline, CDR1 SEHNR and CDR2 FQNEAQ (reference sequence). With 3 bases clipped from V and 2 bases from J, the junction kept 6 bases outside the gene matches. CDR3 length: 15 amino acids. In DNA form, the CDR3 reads TGTGCCAGCAGCTTTCCCCGGGACAGAAACACTGAAGCTTTCTTT. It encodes CASSFPRDRNTEAFF.

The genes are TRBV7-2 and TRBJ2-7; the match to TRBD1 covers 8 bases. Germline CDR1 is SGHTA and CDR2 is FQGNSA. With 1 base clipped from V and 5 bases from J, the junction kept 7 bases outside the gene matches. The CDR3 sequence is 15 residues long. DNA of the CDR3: TGTGCCAGCAGCTTAGGTGAGCAGGGGGCGGACGAGCAGTACTTC. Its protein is CASSLGEQGADEQYF.

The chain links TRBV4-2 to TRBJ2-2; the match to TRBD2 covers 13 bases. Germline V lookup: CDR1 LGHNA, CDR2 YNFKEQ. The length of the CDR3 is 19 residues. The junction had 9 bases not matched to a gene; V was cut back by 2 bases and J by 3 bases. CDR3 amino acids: CASSQQTGTSGEYTGELFF. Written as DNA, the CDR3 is TGTGCCAGCAGCCAACAGACCGGGACTAGCGGGGAATACACCGGGGAGCTGTTTTTT.

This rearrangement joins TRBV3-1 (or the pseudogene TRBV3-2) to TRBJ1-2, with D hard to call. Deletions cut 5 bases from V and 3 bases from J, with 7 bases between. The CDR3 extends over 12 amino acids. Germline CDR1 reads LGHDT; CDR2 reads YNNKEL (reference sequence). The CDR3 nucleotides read TGTGCCAGCAGCACAGACCACTATGGCTACACCTTC. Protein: CASSTDHYGYTF.

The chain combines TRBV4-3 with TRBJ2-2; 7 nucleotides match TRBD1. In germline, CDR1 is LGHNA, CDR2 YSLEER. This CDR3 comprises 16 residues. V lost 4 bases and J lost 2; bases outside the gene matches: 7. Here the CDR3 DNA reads TGCGCCAGCAGCCGTGGGACAGCGCGAAACACCGGGGAGCTGTTTTTT. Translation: CASSRGTARNTGELFF.